This T cell receptor (beta chain) was sequenced for a study of T cells in women clearing cervical HPV infection. Per the germline V gene, CDR1 is MNHNS and CDR2 is SASEGT. The CDR3 totals 14 residues. As for this clone: What it binds is not known. The read stops 3 residues short of the end of the CDR3; the missing end is completed from the germline J gene.

Sequenced by immunoSEQ multiplex PCR; TCRdb stores in-frame clones only, minus some. The sample totals about 30,000 clones; its top ten clones hold about 1.5%. General observations from the study: Unknown T-cell numbers per sample may underlie the richness differences. Timing of associations relative to infection is unclear; T-cell subsets were not isolated. Controls had more TRBV6-7 (0.16%) than cases (about 0.11%).

The chain couples TRBV6-1 to TRBJ1-2; D might be TRBD1 (6 bases). This TCR was sampled from a woman aged 18 to 75 with a cervical HPV16 infection that either progressed to CIN3+ or cleared (not recorded which). The sample consisted of blood buffy coat. This chain's CDR3 is CASSEGGGYDGYTF. The covered CDR3 bases are TGTGCCAGCAGTGAGGGGGGGGGCTATGACGGC.